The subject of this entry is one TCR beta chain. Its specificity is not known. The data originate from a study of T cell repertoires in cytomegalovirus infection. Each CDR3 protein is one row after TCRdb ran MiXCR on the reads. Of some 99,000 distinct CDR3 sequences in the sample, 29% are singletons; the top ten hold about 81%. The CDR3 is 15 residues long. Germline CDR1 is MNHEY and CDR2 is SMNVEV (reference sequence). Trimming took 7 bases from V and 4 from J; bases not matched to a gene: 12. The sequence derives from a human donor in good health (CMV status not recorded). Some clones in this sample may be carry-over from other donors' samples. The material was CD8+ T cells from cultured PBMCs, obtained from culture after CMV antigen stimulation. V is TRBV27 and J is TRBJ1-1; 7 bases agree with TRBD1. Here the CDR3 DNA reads TGTGCCAGCACCCCATTCGGCGCAGGGGGCACTGAAGCTTTCTTT. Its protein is CASTPFGAGGTEAFF.